Each of the 3 T cell receptor beta chains below was sequenced from the same sample in a study of T-cell memory formation after mild COVID-19. TCRdb redid the calling of the 5' RACE reads with MiXCR, one entry per CDR3 protein. The sample holds about 500,000 distinct CDR3 sequences, 20% seen once. The source material was PBMCs or a T cell subset sorted from them (not recorded which). These TCRs come from an adult woman who had mild COVID-19 (a few samples of this study predate the infection). Cell type and time point are not known.

The sample holds a few counts of this clonotype. The chain couples TRBV11-2 to TRBJ2-4; D gene unclear. CDR1 and CDR2 from the germline V gene are SGHAT and FQNNGV. V was clipped by 5 bases and J by 8 bases, with 13 bases between them. This CDR3 is 13 amino acids long. The CDR3 DNA reads as TGTGCCAGCAGCCGAGAAATGGAGCACATTCAGTACTTC. Amino acids: CASSREMEHIQYF.

The chain uses TRBV30 and TRBJ1-2; the match to TRBD1 covers 8 bases. The germline V gene encodes CDR1 GTSNPN and CDR2 SVGIG (reference sequence). The junction had 10 bases not matched to a gene; V was cut back by 2 bases and J by 5 bases. The CDR3 length is 15 residues. CDR3 nucleotides: TGTGCCTGGAGTCCTGGACAGGGTGTTGGGTATGGCTACACCTTC. It codes for CAWSPGQGVGYGYTF. The entire variable domain, with the rest obtained from reference TRBV30 and TRBJ1-2, is as follows: SQTIHQWPATLVQPVGSPLSLECTVEGTSNPNLYWYRQAAGRGLQLLFYSVGIGQISSEVPQNLSASRPQDRQFILSSKKLLLSDSGFYLCAWSPGQGVGYGYTFGSGTRLTVV.

The chain couples TRBV11-2 to TRBJ1-1, with no clear D. The CDR3 has 14 amino acids. Germline-derived CDR1 and CDR2 are SGHAT and FQNNGV. V was shortened by 9 bases and J by 1 base, with 15 bases between the two germline ends. The CDR3 nucleotides are TGTGCCAGTTGTCGTCTTTCCGGGAACACTGAAGCTTTCTTT. Translating gives CASCRLSGNTEAFF.